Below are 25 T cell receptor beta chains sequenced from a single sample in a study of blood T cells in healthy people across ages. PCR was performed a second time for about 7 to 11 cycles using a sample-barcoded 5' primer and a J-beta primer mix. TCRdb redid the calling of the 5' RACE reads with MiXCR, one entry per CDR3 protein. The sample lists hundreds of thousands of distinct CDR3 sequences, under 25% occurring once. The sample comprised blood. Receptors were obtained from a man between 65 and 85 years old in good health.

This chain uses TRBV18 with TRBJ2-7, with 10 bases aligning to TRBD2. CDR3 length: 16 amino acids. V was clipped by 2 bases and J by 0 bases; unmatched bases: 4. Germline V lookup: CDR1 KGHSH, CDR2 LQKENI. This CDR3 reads CASSPAPSGSSYEQYF. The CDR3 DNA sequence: TGTGCCAGCTCACCAGCCCCTAGCGGGAGCTCCTACGAGCAGTACTTC.

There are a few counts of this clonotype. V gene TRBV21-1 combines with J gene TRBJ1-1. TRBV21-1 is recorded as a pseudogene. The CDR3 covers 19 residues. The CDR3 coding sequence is TGTGCCAGCAGTACGGGATACTGGGTCACCAGTCCCCTTAACACTGAAGCTTTCTTT. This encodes CASSTGYWVTSPLNTEAFF.

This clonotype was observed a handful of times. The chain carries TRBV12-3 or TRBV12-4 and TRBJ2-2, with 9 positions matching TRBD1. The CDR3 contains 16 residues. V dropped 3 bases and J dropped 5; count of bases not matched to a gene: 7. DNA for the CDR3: TGTGCCAGCAGTTTTAACAGGGGGCGCGGGACCGGGGAGCTGTTTTTT. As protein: CASSFNRGRGTGELFF.

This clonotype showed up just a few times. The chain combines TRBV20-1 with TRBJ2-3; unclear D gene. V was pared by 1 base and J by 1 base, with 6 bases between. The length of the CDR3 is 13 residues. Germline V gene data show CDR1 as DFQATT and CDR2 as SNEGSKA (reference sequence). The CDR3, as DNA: TGCAGTGCTAGAGTCACAGGCACAGATACGCAGTATTTT. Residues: CSARVTGTDTQYF.

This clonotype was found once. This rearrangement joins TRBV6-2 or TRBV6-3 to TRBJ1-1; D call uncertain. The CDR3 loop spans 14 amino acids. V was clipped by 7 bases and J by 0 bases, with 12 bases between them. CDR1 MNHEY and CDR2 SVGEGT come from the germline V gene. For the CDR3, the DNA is TGTGCCAGCATTGTGGACGGTATGAACACTGAAGCTTTCTTT. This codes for CASIVDGMNTEAFF.

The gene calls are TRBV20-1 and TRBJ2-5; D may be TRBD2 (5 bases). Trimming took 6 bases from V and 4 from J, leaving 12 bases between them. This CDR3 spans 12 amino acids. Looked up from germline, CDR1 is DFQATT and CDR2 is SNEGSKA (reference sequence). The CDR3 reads CSAQFGGETQYF. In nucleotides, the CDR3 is TGCAGTGCCCAGTTTGGAGGAGAGACCCAGTACTTC.

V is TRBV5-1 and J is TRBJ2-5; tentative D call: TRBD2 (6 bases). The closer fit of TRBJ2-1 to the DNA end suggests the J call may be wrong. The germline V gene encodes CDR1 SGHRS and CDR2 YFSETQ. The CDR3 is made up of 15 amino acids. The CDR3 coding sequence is TGCGCCAGCAGCTTGAGTCCTGGGACTGCAAATGAGCAGTTCTTC. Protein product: CASSLSPGTANEQFF.

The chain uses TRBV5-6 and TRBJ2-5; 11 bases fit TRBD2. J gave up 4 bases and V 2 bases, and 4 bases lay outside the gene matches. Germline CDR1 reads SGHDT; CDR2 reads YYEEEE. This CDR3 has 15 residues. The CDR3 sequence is CASSLGLAGLETQYF. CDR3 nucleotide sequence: TGTGCCAGCAGCTTAGGACTAGCGGGTCTAGAGACCCAGTACTTC.

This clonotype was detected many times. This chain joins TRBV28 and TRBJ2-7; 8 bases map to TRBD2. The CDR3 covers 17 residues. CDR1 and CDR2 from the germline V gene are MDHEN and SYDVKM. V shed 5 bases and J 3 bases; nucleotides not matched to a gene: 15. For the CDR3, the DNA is TGTGCCAGCAGTGCCCCCCAGGGAGCGGGAGTTAACTACGAGCAGTACTTC. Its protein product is CASSAPQGAGVNYEQYF.

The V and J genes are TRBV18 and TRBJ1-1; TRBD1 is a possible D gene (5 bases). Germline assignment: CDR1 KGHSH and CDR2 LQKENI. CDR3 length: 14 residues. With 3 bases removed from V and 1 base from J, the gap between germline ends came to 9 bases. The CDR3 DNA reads TGTGCCAGCTCACCCAGGACACCGAACACTGAAGCTTTCTTT. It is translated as CASSPRTPNTEAFF.

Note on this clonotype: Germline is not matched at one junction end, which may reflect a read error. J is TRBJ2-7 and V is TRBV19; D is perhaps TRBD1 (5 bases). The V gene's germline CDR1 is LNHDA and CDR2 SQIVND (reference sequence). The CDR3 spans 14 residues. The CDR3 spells CAISIDRSSYEQYF. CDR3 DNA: TGTGCCATTAGTATAGACAGAAGCTCCTACGAGCAGTACTTC.

The DNA of the CDR3 is TGCGCCAGCAGCCCCCGTGGGCCCCGCACTGAAGCTTTCTTT. It yields the protein CASSPRGPRTEAFF. The chain employs TRBV4-3 and TRBJ1-1; D gene uncertain. Trimming stripped 4 bases from V and 4 bases from J, with 13 bases between. The CDR3 is 14 amino acids. Germline CDR1 is LGHNA and CDR2 is YSLEER.

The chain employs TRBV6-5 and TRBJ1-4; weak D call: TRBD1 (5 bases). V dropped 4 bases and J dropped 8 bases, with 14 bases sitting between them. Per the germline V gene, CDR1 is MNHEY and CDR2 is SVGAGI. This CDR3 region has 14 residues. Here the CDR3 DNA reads TGTGCCAGCAGTTTACTACGACAGAGCGAAAAACTGTTTTTT. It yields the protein CASSLLRQSEKLFF.

CDR3 DNA sequence: TGCAGTGTTCCGACTAGCGGGAGTGGTCGGGGTGAGCAGTTCTTC. Translation gives CSVPTSGSGRGEQFF. The rearrangement joins TRBV20-1 to TRBJ2-1; 12 bases fit TRBD2. Per the germline V gene, CDR1 is DFQATT and CDR2 is SNEGSKA (reference sequence). This CDR3 has 15 residues. V lost 7 bases to trimming and J lost 9 bases; unmatched junction nucleotides: 13.

The CDR3 DNA sequence: TGCAGTGCTAGAGATCGGCGCAGGGGGACAACTAATGAAAAACTGTTTTTT. Translated: CSARDRRRGTTNEKLFF. The V call is TRBV20-1, the J call TRBJ1-4; 7 bases align to TRBD1. This CDR3 spans 17 amino acids. The V gene's germline CDR1 is DFQATT and CDR2 SNEGSKA (reference sequence). The trim removed 0 bases at V and 0 bases at J, leaving 7 bases unmatched.

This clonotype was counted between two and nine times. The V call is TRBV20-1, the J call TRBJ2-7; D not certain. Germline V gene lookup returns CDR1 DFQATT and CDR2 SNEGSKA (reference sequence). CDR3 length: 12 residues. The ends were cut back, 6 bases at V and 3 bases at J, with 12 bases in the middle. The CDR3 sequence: CSAPQSGYEQYF. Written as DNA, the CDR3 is TGCAGTGCCCCGCAGTCGGGCTACGAGCAGTACTTC.

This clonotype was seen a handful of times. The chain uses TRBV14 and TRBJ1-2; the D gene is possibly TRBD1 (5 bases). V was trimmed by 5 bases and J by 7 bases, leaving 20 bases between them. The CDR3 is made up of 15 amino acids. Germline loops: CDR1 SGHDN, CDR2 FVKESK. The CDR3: CASSDQMGTLIGYTF. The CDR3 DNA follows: TGTGCCAGCAGCGACCAGATGGGGACCCTTATTGGCTACACCTTC.

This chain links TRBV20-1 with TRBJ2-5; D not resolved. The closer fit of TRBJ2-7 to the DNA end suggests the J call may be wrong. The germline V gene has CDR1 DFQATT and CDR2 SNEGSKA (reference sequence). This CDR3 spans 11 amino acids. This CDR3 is CSAPPSYEQYF. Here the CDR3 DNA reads TGCAGTGCTCCACCATCCTACGAGCAGTACTTC.

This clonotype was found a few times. CDR3 sequence reads: CSVEIPYLARAYNEQFF. CDR3 coding DNA: TGCAGCGTTGAAATCCCCTACCTAGCGAGGGCCTACAATGAGCAGTTCTTC. The chain joins TRBV29-1 to TRBJ2-1; a possible D gene is TRBD2 (6 bases). The CDR3 spans 17 residues. Per the germline V gene, CDR1 is SQVTM and CDR2 is ANQGSEA. V gave up 2 bases and J gave up 2 bases, with 19 bases separating them.

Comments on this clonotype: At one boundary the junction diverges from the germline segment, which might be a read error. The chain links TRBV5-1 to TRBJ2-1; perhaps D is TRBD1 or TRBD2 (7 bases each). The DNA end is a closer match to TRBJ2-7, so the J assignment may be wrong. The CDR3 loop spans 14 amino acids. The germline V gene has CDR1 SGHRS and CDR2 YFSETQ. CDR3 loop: CASSLAQGGYEQYF. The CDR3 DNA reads TGTGCCAGCAGCTTAGCGCAGGGGGGGTACGAGCAGTACTTC.

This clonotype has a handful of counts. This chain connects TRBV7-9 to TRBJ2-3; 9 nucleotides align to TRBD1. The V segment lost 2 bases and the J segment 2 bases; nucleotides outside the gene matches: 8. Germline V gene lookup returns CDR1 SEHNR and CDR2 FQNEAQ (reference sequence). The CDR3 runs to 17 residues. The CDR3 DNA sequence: TGTGCCAGCAGCTTACGTAGCAGGACAGGGGACACAGATACGCAGTATTTT. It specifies CASSLRSRTGDTDTQYF.

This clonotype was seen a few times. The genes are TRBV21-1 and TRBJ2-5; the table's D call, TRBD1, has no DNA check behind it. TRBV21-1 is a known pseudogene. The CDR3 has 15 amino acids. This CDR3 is CASSRLGLGGETQYF. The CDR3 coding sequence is TGTGCCAGCAGCAGACTCGGACTGGGGGGAGAGACCCAGTACTTC.

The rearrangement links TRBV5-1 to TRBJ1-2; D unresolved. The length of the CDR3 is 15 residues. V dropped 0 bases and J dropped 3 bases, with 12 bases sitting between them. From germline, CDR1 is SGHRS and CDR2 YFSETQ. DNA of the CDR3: TGCGCCAGCAGCTTGGAAGGCAGGACCCACTATGGCTACACCTTC. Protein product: CASSLEGRTHYGYTF.

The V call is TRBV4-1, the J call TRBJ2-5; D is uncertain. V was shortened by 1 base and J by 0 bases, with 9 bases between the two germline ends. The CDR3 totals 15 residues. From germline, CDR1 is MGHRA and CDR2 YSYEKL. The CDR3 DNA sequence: TGCGCCAGCAGCCAAGGGCAAACAGACCAAGAGACCCAGTACTTC. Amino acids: CASSQGQTDQETQYF.

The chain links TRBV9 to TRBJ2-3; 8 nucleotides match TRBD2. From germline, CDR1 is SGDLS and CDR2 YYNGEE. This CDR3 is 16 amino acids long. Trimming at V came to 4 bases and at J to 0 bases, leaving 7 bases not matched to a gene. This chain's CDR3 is CASSPRVAGSTDTQYF. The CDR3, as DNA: TGTGCCAGCAGCCCCCGGGTAGCGGGGAGCACAGATACGCAGTATTTT.